This T cell receptor (beta chain) was retrieved from a study of shared clonotypes between healthy human individuals. The table lists this clone with a few counts. V was pared by 8 bases and J by 8 bases, with 12 bases of the junction left unmatched. Germline CDR1 and CDR2: MNHEY and SMNVEV (reference sequence). The CDR3 has 14 residues. This was a deep-level run. Unsorted PBMC contributed 250 to 300 ng DNA, approximately 33,000 T cell genomes, to each replicate PCR. The protocol was immunoSEQ multiplex PCR, while the TCRdb copy is restricted to in-frame clones and leaves out a portion. The sample lists about 490,000 clones, around 80% occurring once.

Sequenced material: PBMCs. The gene calls are TRBV27 and TRBJ1-2; TRBD1 aligns across 9 bases. The origin of this receptor is a woman aged 40 to 55 in good health. Some clones in this sample may be carry-over from other donors' samples. CDR3 region: CASPPAGQGLGYTF. CDR3 nucleotides: TGTGCCAGCCCACCGGCGGGACAGGGCTTGGGCTACACCTTC.